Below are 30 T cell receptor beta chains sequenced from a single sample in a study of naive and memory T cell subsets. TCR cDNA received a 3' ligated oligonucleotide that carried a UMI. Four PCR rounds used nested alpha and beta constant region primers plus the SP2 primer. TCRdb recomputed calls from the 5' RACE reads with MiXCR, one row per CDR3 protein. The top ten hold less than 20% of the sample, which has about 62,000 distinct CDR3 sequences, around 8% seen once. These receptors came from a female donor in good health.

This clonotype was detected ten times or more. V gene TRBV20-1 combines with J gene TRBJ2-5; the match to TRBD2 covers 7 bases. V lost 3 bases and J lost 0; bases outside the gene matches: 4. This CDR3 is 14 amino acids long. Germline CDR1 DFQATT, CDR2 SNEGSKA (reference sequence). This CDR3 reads CSASQGGYQETQYF. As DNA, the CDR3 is TGCAGTGCTAGCCAGGGAGGGTACCAAGAGACCCAGTACTTC.

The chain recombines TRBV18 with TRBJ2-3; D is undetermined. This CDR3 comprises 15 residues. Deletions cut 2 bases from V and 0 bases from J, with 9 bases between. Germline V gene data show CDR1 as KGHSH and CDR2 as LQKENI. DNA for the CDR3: TGTGCCAGCTCACCAGGCGAAACTAGCACAGATACGCAGTATTTT. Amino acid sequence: CASSPGETSTDTQYF.

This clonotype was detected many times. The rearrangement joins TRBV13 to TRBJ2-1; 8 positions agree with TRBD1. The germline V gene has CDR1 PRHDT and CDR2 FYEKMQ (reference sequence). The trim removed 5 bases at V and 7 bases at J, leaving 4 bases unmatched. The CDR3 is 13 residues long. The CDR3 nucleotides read TGTGCCAGCAGCCCCGGACAGGGTAATGAGCAGTTCTTC. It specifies CASSPGQGNEQFF.

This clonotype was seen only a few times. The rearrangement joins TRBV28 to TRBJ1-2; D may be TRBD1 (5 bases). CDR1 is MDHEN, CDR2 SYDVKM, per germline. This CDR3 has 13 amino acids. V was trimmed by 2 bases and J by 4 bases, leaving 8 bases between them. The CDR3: CASSLVGLYGYTF. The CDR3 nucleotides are TGTGCCAGCAGTTTAGTGGGACTCTATGGCTACACCTTC.

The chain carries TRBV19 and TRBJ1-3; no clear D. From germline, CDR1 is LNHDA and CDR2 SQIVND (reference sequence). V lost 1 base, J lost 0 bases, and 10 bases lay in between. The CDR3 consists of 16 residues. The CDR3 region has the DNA TGTGCCAGTAGTATAGTGGGCGGCTACTCTGGAAACACCATATATTTT. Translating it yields CASSIVGGYSGNTIYF.

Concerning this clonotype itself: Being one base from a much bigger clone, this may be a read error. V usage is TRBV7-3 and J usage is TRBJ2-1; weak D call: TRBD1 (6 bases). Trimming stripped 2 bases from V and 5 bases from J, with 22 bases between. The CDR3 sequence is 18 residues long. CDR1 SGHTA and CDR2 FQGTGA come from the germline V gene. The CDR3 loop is CASSLVGVGRTEDNEQFF. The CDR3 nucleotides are TGTGCCAGCAGCTTAGTGGGGGTTGGACGGACAGAGGACAATGAGCAGTTCTTC.

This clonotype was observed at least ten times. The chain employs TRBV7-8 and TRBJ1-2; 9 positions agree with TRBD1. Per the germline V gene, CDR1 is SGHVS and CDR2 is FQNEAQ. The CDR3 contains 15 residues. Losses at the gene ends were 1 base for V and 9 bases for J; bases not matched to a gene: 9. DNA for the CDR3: TGTGCCAGCAGCTTAGGTTCGGGACAGGGTGTCCGCTACACCTTC. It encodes CASSLGSGQGVRYTF. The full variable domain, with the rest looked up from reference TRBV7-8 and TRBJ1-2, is GAGVSQSPRYKVAKRGQDVALRCDPISGHVSLFWYQQALGQGPEFLTYFQNEAQLDKSGLPSDRFFAERPEGSVSTLKIQRTQQEDSAVYLCASSLGSGQGVRYTFGSGTRLTVV.

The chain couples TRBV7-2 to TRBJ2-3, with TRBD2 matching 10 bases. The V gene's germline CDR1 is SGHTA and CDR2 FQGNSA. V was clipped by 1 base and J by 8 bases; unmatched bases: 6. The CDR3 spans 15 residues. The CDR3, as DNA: TGTGCCAGCAGCTTAGTCCAGCGGGGGGGAGGTACGCAGTATTTT. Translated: CASSLVQRGGGTQYF.

DNA of the CDR3: TGTGCCAGTAGTATATCCCCTCCCGGCGACATGCCAAATCAGCCCCAGCATTTT. Protein sequence: CASSISPPGDMPNQPQHF. The V gene is TRBV19, the J gene TRBJ1-5; D gene unclear. The CDR3 contains 18 residues. Deletions cut 2 bases from V and 4 bases from J, with 21 bases between. CDR1 and CDR2 (germline): LNHDA, SQIVND (reference sequence).

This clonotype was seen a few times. The CDR3 region is CASSLDPRGVRERNEQFF. CDR3 DNA sequence: TGTGCCAGCAGCTTAGACCCCCGGGGGGTCAGGGAACGCAATGAGCAGTTCTTC. The chain carries TRBV11-2 and TRBJ2-1; 7 nucleotides agree with TRBD2. The CDR3 runs 18 residues. The ends lost 0 bases at V and 6 bases at J; junction bases unmatched: 14. Germline CDR1 reads SGHAT; CDR2 reads FQNNGV. Using reference TRBV11-2 and TRBJ2-1 for the parts outside the CDR3, the full variable domain is EAGVAQSPRYKIIEKRQSVAFWCNPISGHATLYWYQQILGQGPKLLIQFQNNGVVDDSQLPKDRFSAERLKGVDSTLKIQPAKLEDSAVYLCASSLDPRGVRERNEQFFGPGTRLTVL.

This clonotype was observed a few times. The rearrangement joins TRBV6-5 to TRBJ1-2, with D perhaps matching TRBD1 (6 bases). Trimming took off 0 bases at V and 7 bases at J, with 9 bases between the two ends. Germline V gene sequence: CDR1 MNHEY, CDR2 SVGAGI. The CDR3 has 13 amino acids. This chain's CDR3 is CASSYSTGFGYTF. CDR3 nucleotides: TGTGCCAGCAGTTACTCGACAGGCTTTGGCTACACCTTC.

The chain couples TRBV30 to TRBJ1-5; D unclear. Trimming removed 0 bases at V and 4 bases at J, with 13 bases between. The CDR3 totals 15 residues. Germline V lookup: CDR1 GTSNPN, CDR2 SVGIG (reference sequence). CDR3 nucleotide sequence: TGTGCCTGGAGTGTCTACGGGAGTGGTAATCAGCCCCAGCATTTT. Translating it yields CAWSVYGSGNQPQHF.

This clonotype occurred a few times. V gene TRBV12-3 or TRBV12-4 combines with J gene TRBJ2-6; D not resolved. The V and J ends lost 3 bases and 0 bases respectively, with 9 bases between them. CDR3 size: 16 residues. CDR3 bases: TGTGCCAGCAGTTTCACAGCCCACTCTGGGGCCAACGTCCTGACTTTC. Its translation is CASSFTAHSGANVLTF.

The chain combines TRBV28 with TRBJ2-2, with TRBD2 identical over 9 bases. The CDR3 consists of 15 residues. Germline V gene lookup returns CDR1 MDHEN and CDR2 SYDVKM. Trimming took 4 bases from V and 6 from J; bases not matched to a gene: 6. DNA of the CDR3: TGTGCCAGCAGTTACATGGCGGGAGGGCCCGGGGAGCTGTTTTTT. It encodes CASSYMAGGPGELFF. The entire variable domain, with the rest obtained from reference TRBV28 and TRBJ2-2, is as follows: DVKVTQSSRYLVKRTGEKVFLECVQDMDHENMFWYRQDPGLGLRLIYFSYDVKMKEKGDIPEGYSVSREKKERFSLILESASTNQTSMYLCASSYMAGGPGELFFGEGSRLTVL.

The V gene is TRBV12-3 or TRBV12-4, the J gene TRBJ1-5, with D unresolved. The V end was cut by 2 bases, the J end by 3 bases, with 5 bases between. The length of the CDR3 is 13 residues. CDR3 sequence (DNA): TGTGCCAGCAGTTTAAATGACAATCAGCCCCAGCATTTT. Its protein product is CASSLNDNQPQHF.

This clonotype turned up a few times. The CDR3 DNA reads TGTGCCAGTAGTATCCCGGGGTTTTACACTGAAGCTTTCTTT. It is translated as CASSIPGFYTEAFF. The chain recombines TRBV19 with TRBJ1-1; D is unclear. Trimming removed 3 bases from V and 3 bases from J, with 11 bases in between. The CDR3 totals 14 residues. The germline V gene has CDR1 LNHDA and CDR2 SQIVND (reference sequence).

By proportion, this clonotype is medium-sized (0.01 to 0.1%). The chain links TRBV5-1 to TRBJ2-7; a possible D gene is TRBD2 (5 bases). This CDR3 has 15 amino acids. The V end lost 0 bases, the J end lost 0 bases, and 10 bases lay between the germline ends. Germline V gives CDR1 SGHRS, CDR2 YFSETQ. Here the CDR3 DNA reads TGCGCCAGCAGCTTGGTGGACTTTTACTCCTACGAGCAGTACTTC. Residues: CASSLVDFYSYEQYF.

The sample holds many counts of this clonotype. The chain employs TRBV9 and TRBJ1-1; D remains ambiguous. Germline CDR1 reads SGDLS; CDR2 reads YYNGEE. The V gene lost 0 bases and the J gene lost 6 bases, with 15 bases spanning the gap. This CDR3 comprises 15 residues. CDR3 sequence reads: CASSVENGPQAEAFF. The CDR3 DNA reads TGTGCCAGCAGCGTAGAAAACGGGCCTCAAGCTGAAGCTTTCTTT.

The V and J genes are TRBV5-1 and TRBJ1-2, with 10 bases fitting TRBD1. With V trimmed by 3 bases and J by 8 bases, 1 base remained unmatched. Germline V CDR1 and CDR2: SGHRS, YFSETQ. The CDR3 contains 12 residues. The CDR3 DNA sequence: TGCGCCAGCAGCTCGACAGGGGGCGGCTACACCTTC. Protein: CASSSTGGGYTF.

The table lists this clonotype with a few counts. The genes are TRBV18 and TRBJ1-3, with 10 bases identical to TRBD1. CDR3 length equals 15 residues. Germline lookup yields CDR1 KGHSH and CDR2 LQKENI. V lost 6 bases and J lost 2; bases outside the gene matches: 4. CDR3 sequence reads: CASSQGQGTGNTIYF. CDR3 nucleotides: TGTGCCAGCTCGCAGGGACAGGGGACTGGAAACACCATATATTTT.

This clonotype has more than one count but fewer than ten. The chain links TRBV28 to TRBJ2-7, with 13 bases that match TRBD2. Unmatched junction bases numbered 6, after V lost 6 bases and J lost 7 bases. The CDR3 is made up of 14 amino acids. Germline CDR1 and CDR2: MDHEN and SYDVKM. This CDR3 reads CASRLAGGPGEQYF. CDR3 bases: TGTGCCAGCAGACTAGCGGGAGGGCCCGGGGAGCAGTACTTC.

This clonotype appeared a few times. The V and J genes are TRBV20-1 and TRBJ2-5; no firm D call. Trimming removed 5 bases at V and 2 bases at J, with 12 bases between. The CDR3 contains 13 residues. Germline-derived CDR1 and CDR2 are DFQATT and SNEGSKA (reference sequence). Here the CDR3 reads CSAQFLNQETQYF. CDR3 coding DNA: TGCAGTGCTCAATTTTTAAATCAAGAGACCCAGTACTTC.

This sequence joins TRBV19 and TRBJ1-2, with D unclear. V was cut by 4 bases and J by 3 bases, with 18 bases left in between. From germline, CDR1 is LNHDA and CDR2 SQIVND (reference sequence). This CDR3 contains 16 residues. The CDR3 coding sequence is TGTGCCAGTAGTACACCCTCCAGTCTTCCCCACTATGGCTACACCTTC. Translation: CASSTPSSLPHYGYTF.

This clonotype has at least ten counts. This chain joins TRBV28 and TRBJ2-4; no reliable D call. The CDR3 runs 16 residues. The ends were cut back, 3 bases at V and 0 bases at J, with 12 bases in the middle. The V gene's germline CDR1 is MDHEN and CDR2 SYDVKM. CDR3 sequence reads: CASSFASNLAKNIQYF. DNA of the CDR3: TGTGCCAGCAGTTTCGCCTCAAATCTAGCCAAAAACATTCAGTACTTC.

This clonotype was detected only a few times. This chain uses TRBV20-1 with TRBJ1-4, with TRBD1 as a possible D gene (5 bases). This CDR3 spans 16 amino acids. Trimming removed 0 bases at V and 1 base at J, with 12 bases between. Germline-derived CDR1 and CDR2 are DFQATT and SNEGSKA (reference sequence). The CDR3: CSARDLRGGTNEKLFF. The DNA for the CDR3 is TGCAGTGCTAGAGATTTGAGGGGAGGAACTAATGAAAAACTGTTTTTT.

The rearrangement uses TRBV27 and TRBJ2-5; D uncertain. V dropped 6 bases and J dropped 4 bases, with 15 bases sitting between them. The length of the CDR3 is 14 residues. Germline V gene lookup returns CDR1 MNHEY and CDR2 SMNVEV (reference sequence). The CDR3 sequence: CASRTYSRRETQYF. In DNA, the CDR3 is TGTGCCAGCAGGACCTACAGCCGCAGAGAGACCCAGTACTTC.

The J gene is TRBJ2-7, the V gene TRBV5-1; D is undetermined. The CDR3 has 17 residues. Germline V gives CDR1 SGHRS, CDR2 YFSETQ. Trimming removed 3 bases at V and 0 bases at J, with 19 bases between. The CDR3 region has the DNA TGCGCCAGCAGCTGGACCCCCGGGCGTTTTAGCTCCTACGAGCAGTACTTC. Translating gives CASSWTPGRFSSYEQYF.

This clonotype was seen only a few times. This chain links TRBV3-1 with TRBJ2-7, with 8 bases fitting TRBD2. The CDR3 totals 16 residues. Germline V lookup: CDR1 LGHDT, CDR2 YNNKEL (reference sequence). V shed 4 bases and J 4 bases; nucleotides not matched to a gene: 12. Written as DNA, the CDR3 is TGTGCCAGCAGCCCCCTATGGAGCGGGAGTCGGTACGAGCAGTACTTC. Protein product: CASSPLWSGSRYEQYF.

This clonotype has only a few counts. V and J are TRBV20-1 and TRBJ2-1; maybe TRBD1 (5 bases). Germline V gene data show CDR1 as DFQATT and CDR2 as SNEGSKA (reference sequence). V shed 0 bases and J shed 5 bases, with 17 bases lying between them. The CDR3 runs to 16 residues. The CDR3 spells CSARDYGQQAHNEQFF. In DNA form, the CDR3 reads TGCAGTGCTAGAGATTACGGACAACAAGCTCACAATGAGCAGTTCTTC.

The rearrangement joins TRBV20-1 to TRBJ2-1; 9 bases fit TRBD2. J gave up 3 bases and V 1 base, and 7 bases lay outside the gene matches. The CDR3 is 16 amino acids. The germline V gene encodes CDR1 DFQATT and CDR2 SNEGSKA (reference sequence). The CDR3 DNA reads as TGCAGTGCTAGAGGCCTCGGACTAGCGTTCTACAATGAGCAGTTCTTC. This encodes CSARGLGLAFYNEQFF.